This TCR beta chain emerged from a study of technical replicates of blood from a handful of donors. The CDR3 totals 15 residues. V lost 4 bases and J lost 0, with 12 bases in between. Germline V CDR1 and CDR2: SGHDT, YYEEEE. Generated by immunoSEQ multiplex PCR, the TCRdb table keeps only in-frame clones and is missing some. The sample has tens of thousands of clones, more than 80% seen once. V usage is TRBV5-6 and J usage is TRBJ2-3, with D perhaps TRBD2 (5 bases). The sequencing sample was made of PBMCs. The sequence derives from a human donor in good health. Some clones in this sample may be carry-over from other donors' samples. CDR3 residues: CASSPYGGSTDTQYF. The CDR3 DNA is TGTGCCAGCAGCCCGTACGGAGGTAGCACAGATACGCAGTATTTT.